Below, 32 T cell receptor beta chains from the same sample are listed, as sequenced in a study of T cell responses to AZD1222 COVID-19 vaccine. Profiling relied on immunoSEQ multiplex PCR, and the TCRdb table lists in-frame clones only, not all of them. The sample holds tens of thousands of clones, 89% seen once. The specimen comprised peripheral blood, sampled on day 0 of AZD1222 vaccination. Receptors were obtained from an adult in good health.

The rearrangement links TRBV5-4 to TRBJ2-2, with D unclear. Trimming left V 6 bases short and J 2 bases short, with 8 bases between. The germline V gene encodes CDR1 SGHNT and CDR2 YYREEE (reference sequence). The CDR3 is made up of 13 amino acids. CDR3: CASKPSNTGELFF. For the CDR3, the DNA is TGTGCCAGCAAGCCGTCTAACACCGGGGAGCTGTTTTTT.

The count of this clone is one. V and J are TRBV4-1 and TRBJ2-7; a weak D match, TRBD2 (5 bases). The CDR3 is 18 amino acids. V lost 0 bases and J 7 bases, leaving 25 bases between the germline ends. CDR1 is MGHRA and CDR2 is YSYEKL in the germline V gene. Here the CDR3 DNA reads TGCGCCAGCAGCCAAGAAGGAGGTGGAAGGACCACCCTTTCGGAGCAGTACTTC. Translated, it gives CASSQEGGGRTTLSEQYF.

This chain connects TRBV5-1 to TRBJ2-3; D unclear. The CDR3 spans 14 residues. CDR1 is SGHRS and CDR2 is YFSETQ in the germline V gene. Trimming stripped 0 bases from V and 5 bases from J, with 10 bases between. This CDR3 reads CASSLAPPRDTQYF. CDR3 DNA: TGCGCCAGCAGCTTGGCCCCCCCCAGAGATACGCAGTATTTT.

The chain's CDR3 is CASSLGGTQPYFSGNTIYF. The CDR3 bases are TGTGCCAGCAGCTTAGGTGGGACCCAACCCTATTTCTCTGGAAACACCATATATTTT. The chain has TRBV7-9 and TRBJ1-3; possible D gene TRBD1, 5 bases. Germline-derived CDR1 and CDR2 are SEHNR and FQNEAQ (reference sequence). The length of the CDR3 is 19 residues. Trimming removed 1 base from V and 0 bases from J, with 19 bases in between.

The chain joins TRBV5-1 to TRBJ2-2; 11 nucleotides match TRBD2. This CDR3 is built from 17 residues. The ends lost 4 bases at V and 2 bases at J; junction bases unmatched: 7. From germline, CDR1 is SGHRS and CDR2 YFSETQ. The CDR3, as DNA: TGCGCCAGCAGCCCGGGGACTAGCGGAAAAAACACCGGGGAGCTGTTTTTT. This gives the protein CASSPGTSGKNTGELFF.

Notes on this clone: One end of the junction fails to match germline, which may point to a read error. The chain uses TRBV2 and TRBJ2-1; 8 nucleotides line up with TRBD1. The V gene's germline CDR1 is SNHLY and CDR2 FYNNEI. The CDR3 loop spans 12 amino acids. This chain's CDR3 is CTSMGRGREQFF. As DNA, the CDR3 is TGCACCAGCATGGGCAGGGGGCGAGAGCAGTTCTTC.

This clone was counted a few times. The chain uses TRBV10-3 and TRBJ1-2, with TRBD1 as a possible D gene (6 bases). CDR1 is ENHRY and CDR2 is SYGVKD in the germline V gene. The CDR3 sequence is 13 residues long. V lost 6 bases to trimming and J lost 8 bases, with 16 bases between them. In DNA, the CDR3 is TGTGCCATCAGCGTTAGGGGACATAGGGGCTACACCTTC. It specifies CAISVRGHRGYTF.

CDR3 nucleotide sequence: TGTGCCAGCAGCAGCCTCGCGTGGGGGGCTAATGGCTACACCTTC. Protein: CASSSLAWGANGYTF. The V gene is TRBV14, the J gene TRBJ1-2; maybe TRBD1 (6 bases). Germline V gives CDR1 SGHDN, CDR2 FVKESK. The CDR3 extends over 15 amino acids. Trimming removed 5 bases at V and 6 bases at J, with 19 bases between.

The chain links TRBV9 to TRBJ1-2; D is possibly TRBD1 (5 bases). Trimming cost V 1 base and J 5 bases, with 9 bases left between them. The CDR3 contains 13 residues. CDR1 SGDLS and CDR2 YYNGEE come from the germline V gene. Here the CDR3 DNA reads TGTGCCAGCAGCGTAACGGGGCGGTATGGCTACACCTTC. Translation gives CASSVTGRYGYTF.

This clone was observed once. The CDR3 nucleotides are TGCAGCGGGGGACAGGGGAACCCGCAGAACACTGAAGCTTTCTTT. Its translation: CSGGQGNPQNTEAFF. The chain is built from TRBV29-1 and TRBJ1-1; 10 nucleotides align to TRBD1. Per the germline V gene, CDR1 is SQVTM and CDR2 is ANQGSEA. J was trimmed by 1 base and V by 7 bases; bases with no gene match: 9. The CDR3 sequence is 15 residues long.

The rearrangement uses TRBV5-1 and TRBJ1-2, with 9 bases identical to TRBD1. The CDR3 covers 15 residues. Germline V gene data show CDR1 as SGHRS and CDR2 as YFSETQ. V trimming: 4 bases; J trimming: 2 bases; junction bases outside the gene matches: 6. The CDR3 DNA follows: TGCGCCAGCAGCCCGGGGGGGACAGGGAACTATGGCTACACCTTC. Translated, it gives CASSPGGTGNYGYTF. Full variable domain (missing parts from reference TRBV5-1 and TRBJ1-2): KAGVTQTPRYLIKTRGQQVTLSCSPISGHRSVSWYQQTPGQGLQFLFEYFSETQRNKGNFPGRFSGRQFSNSRSEMNVSTLELGDSALYLCASSPGGTGNYGYTFGSGTRLTVV.

The chain has TRBV18 and TRBJ1-6; weak D call: TRBD1 (6 bases). Trimming removed 5 bases at V and 8 bases at J, with 16 bases between. The CDR3 covers 15 residues. Germline V lookup: CDR1 KGHSH, CDR2 LQKENI. For the CDR3, the DNA is TGTGCCAGCTCAGCAGGACAGTTTATGGATTCACCCCTCCACTTT. Translating it yields CASSAGQFMDSPLHF.

The J gene is TRBJ2-7, the V gene TRBV5-4; D is uncertain. Germline CDR1 SGHNT, CDR2 YYREEE (reference sequence). Trimming left V 4 bases short and J 2 bases short, with 13 bases between. This CDR3 region has 14 residues. This CDR3 is CASSVRASTYEQYF. DNA for the CDR3: TGTGCCAGCAGCGTCCGGGCCTCCACCTACGAGCAGTACTTC.

This chain links TRBV7-2 with TRBJ2-7, with 8 bases identical to TRBD1. The CDR3 length is 14 residues. Germline loops: CDR1 SGHTA, CDR2 FQGNSA. With 4 bases clipped from V and 1 base from J, the junction kept 3 bases outside the gene matches. The CDR3 reads CASSWGTGSYEQYF. DNA of the CDR3: TGTGCCAGCAGCTGGGGGACAGGTTCCTACGAGCAGTACTTC. Filled out from reference TRBV7-2 and TRBJ2-7, the complete variable domain reads GAGVSQSPSNKVTEKGKDVELRCDPISGHTALYWYRQSLGQGLEFLIYFQGNSAPDKSGLPSDRFSAERTGGSVSTLTIQRTQQEDSAVYLCASSWGTGSYEQYFGPGTRLTVT.

This rearrangement joins TRBV6-2 or TRBV6-3 to TRBJ1-1; D gene uncertain. Germline values: CDR1 MNHEY, CDR2 SVGEGT. CDR3 length: 12 amino acids. V was clipped by 4 bases and J by 5 bases, with 8 bases between them. In DNA, the CDR3 is TGTGCCAGCAGTTCACAGCCGACTGAAGCTTTCTTT. This gives the protein CASSSQPTEAFF.

This chain joins TRBV23-1 and TRBJ1-1; 8 nucleotides align to TRBD1. TRBV23-1 has ORF status, its function being uncertain. The CDR3 extends over 15 amino acids. V was clipped by 8 bases and J by 0 bases; unmatched bases: 8. The CDR3: CASSRVRGLNTEAFF. CDR3 bases: TGCGCCAGCTCACGGGTCAGGGGGCTGAACACTGAAGCTTTCTTT.

V gene TRBV5-5 combines with J gene TRBJ2-2; D not certain. There are 14 residues in the CDR3. Germline assignment: CDR1 SGHKS and CDR2 YYEKEE (reference sequence). V was shortened by 2 bases and J by 7 bases, with 12 bases between the two germline ends. DNA for the CDR3: TGTGCCAGCAGCTTTGACGTAGGTGTCGGGGAGCTGTTTTTT. Amino acid sequence: CASSFDVGVGELFF. Variable domain in full (rest from reference TRBV5-5 and TRBJ2-2): DAGVTQSPTHLIKTRGQQVTLRCSPISGHKSVSWYQQVLGQGPQFIFQYYEKEERGRGNFPDRFSARQFPNYSSELNVNALLLGDSALYLCASSFDVGVGELFFGEGSRLTVL.

V usage is TRBV29-1 and J usage is TRBJ2-2; the D gene is possibly TRBD2 (6 bases). V was trimmed by 7 bases and J by 4 bases, leaving 19 bases between them. The CDR3 has 15 amino acids. Germline V CDR1 and CDR2: SQVTM, ANQGSEA. In nucleotides, the CDR3 is TGCAGCGCAAAGTTAGTCGCGGGGACCACCGGGGAGCTGTTTTTT. Protein sequence: CSAKLVAGTTGELFF.

The J gene is TRBJ1-4, the V gene TRBV7-9; 8 bases map to TRBD1. V dropped 1 base and J dropped 5; count of bases not matched to a gene: 6. This CDR3 has 16 residues. Germline V gene data show CDR1 as SEHNR and CDR2 as FQNEAQ (reference sequence). CDR3 protein: CASSLGDRLGNEKLFF. The CDR3 DNA reads TGTGCCAGCAGCTTAGGGGACAGGCTGGGGAATGAAAAACTGTTTTTT.

The rearrangement links TRBV5-5 to TRBJ1-2; 7 positions agree with TRBD1. J lost 3 bases, V lost 0 bases, and 8 bases had no gene match. This CDR3 has 16 amino acids. Looked up from germline, CDR1 is SGHKS and CDR2 is YYEKEE (reference sequence). The CDR3 DNA reads TGTGCCAGCAGCTTGGGGTTAGGGGGCGCGGACTATGGCTACACCTTC. Protein sequence: CASSLGLGGADYGYTF.

The chain has TRBV6-5 and TRBJ1-1; D unresolved. This CDR3 is built from 13 residues. Trimming left V 7 bases short and J 0 bases short, with 9 bases between. CDR1 MNHEY and CDR2 SVGAGI come from the germline V gene. This CDR3 is CASISAMNTEAFF. The CDR3 nucleotides read TGTGCCAGCATATCTGCCATGAACACTGAAGCTTTCTTT.

The chain employs TRBV6-5 and TRBJ2-7; 8 positions agree with TRBD2. Germline assignment: CDR1 MNHEY and CDR2 SVGAGI. V shed 0 bases, J shed 0 bases, and the junction held 4 bases outside the gene matches. There are 16 residues in the CDR3. The DNA for the CDR3 is TGTGCCAGCAGTTACTCGATAGCGGGAAGCTCCTACGAGCAGTACTTC. As protein: CASSYSIAGSSYEQYF.

In its sample, this clone was seen a few times. J is TRBJ1-2 and V is TRBV6-5, with 7 bases aligning to TRBD1. With 5 bases clipped from V and 8 bases from J, the junction kept 8 bases outside the gene matches. CDR3 length equals 13 residues. The germline V gene encodes CDR1 MNHEY and CDR2 SVGAGI. CDR3 amino acids: CASSRQGFEGYTF. The DNA for the CDR3 is TGTGCCAGCAGTCGACAGGGTTTCGAAGGCTACACCTTC.

The chain has TRBV10-2 and TRBJ1-6; D is ambiguous. Between the trimmed V and J ends, which lost 7 bases and 7 bases, there was a span of 8 bases. This CDR3 is built from 12 residues. Germline V gene data show CDR1 as WSHSY and CDR2 as SAAADI. DNA of the CDR3: TGCGCCAGCACGGCGTTCAATTCACCCCTCCACTTT. Its protein product is CASTAFNSPLHF.

The rearrangement links TRBV27 to TRBJ2-3; TRBD1 matches 10 bases. CDR3 length: 16 residues. The germline V gene has CDR1 MNHEY and CDR2 SMNVEV (reference sequence). Trimming cost V 5 bases and J 3 bases; bases outside gene matches: 8. Written as DNA, the CDR3 is TGTGCCAGCAGTACCCGGGACAGGGGACCTACAGATACGCAGTATTTT. It translates to CASSTRDRGPTDTQYF.

This chain uses TRBV9 with TRBJ1-2; no clear D. Germline assignment: CDR1 SGDLS and CDR2 YYNGEE. The V end was cut by 0 bases, the J end by 0 bases, with 9 bases between. This CDR3 has 15 amino acids. The CDR3 bases are TGTGCCAGCAGCGTAGGGTCCGGTTCTAACTATGGCTACACCTTC. The encoded protein is CASSVGSGSNYGYTF. The full variable domain, completed using reference TRBV9 and TRBJ1-2, is DSGVTQTPKHLITATGQRVTLRCSPRSGDLSVYWYQQSLDQGLQFLIQYYNGEERAKGNILERFSAQQFPDLHSELNLSSLELGDSALYFCASSVGSGSNYGYTFGSGTRLTVV.

This chain links TRBV27 with TRBJ1-4; tentative D call: TRBD1 (6 bases). CDR3 length equals 14 residues. Germline V gives CDR1 MNHEY, CDR2 SMNVEV (reference sequence). Trimming cost V 6 bases and J 7 bases, with 15 bases left between them. CDR3 nucleotide sequence: TGTGCCAGCAGCGAACAGGGAGAAGGTGAAAAACTGTTTTTT. Amino acid sequence: CASSEQGEGEKLFF.

V usage is TRBV2 and J usage is TRBJ2-7, with D perhaps TRBD1 (6 bases). CDR1 SNHLY and CDR2 FYNNEI come from the germline V gene. The CDR3 loop spans 14 amino acids. Trimming took off 6 bases at V and 0 bases at J, with 12 bases between the two ends. The CDR3 region is CASRRTELSYEQYF. The DNA for the CDR3 is TGTGCCAGCAGGCGGACAGAGCTCTCCTACGAGCAGTACTTC. Complete variable domain (other parts from reference TRBV2 and TRBJ2-7): EPEVTQTPSHQVTQMGQEVILRCVPISNHLYFYWYRQILGQKVEFLVSFYNNEISEKSEIFDDQFSVERPDGSNFTLKIRSTKLEDSAMYFCASRRTELSYEQYFGPGTRLTVT.

This chain links TRBV6-5 with TRBJ2-1, with 8 bases aligning to TRBD1. From germline, CDR1 is MNHEY and CDR2 SVGAGI. Losses at the gene ends were 5 bases for V and 0 bases for J; bases not matched to a gene: 3. This CDR3 comprises 15 residues. The CDR3 coding sequence is TGTGCCAGCAGTCCTACAGGGGGCTCCTACAATGAGCAGTTCTTC. Translation: CASSPTGGSYNEQFF.

The V gene is TRBV5-4, the J gene TRBJ1-1; D gene unclear. CDR3 length: 16 residues. In germline, CDR1 is SGHNT, CDR2 YYREEE (reference sequence). V shed 0 bases and J shed 0 bases, with 12 bases lying between them. For the CDR3, the DNA is TGTGCCAGCAGCTTGGAAGGTCGGCAGCTGAACACTGAAGCTTTCTTT. It encodes CASSLEGRQLNTEAFF.

V is TRBV6-2 or TRBV6-3 and J is TRBJ1-1, with D hard to call. Trimming removed 2 bases from V and 1 base from J, with 5 bases in between. The CDR3 has 13 residues. Per the germline V gene, CDR1 is MNHEY and CDR2 is SVGEGT. The CDR3 DNA reads as TGTGCCAGCAGTTACCCGGGGAACACTGAAGCTTTCTTT. Amino acids: CASSYPGNTEAFF.

V and J are TRBV18 and TRBJ1-2, with TRBD1 matching 10 bases. The CDR3 runs to 15 residues. Germline loops: CDR1 KGHSH, CDR2 LQKENI. V trimming: 5 bases; J trimming: 2 bases; junction bases outside the gene matches: 5. The CDR3 DNA sequence: TGTGCCAGCTCAACCAGGGGACAGGGGAACTATGGCTACACCTTC. It encodes CASSTRGQGNYGYTF.